This section outlines one T cell receptor beta chain sequence together with its context. Its matching antigen is unknown. This sample is drawn from a study of cytomegalovirus exposure and HLA in healthy donors. Per germline, CDR1 SGHVS and CDR2 FNYEAQ. The V end was cut by 2 bases, the J end by 2 bases, with 7 bases between. The CDR3 totals 14 residues. Study-wide results and caveats: Prediction of most subjects' HLA-A and HLA-B alleles by TCR beta sequences was reportedly accurate.

Primers: 60 Vbeta forward and 13 Jbeta reverse. TCRdb's table, derived via immunoSEQ multiplex PCR, lists solely in-frame clones and lacks some. This table has some 65,000 clones, roughly 80% appearing once. This receptor was obtained from a girl under 18 in good health and CMV-seropositive. Sequencing used PBMCs. The V call is TRBV7-6, the J call TRBJ1-5; no clear D gene. CDR3 region: CASSLFGGNQPQHF. The CDR3 DNA is TGTGCCAGCAGCTTATTCGGTGGCAATCAGCCCCAGCATTTT. The variable domain in full, completed from reference TRBV7-6 and TRBJ1-5, reads GAGVSQSPRYKVTKRGQDVALRCDPISGHVSLYWYRQALGQGPEFLTYFNYEAQQDKSGLPNDRFSAERPEGSISTLTIQRTEQRDSAMYRCASSLFGGNQPQHFGDGTRLSIL.